This TCR beta chain was recorded in a study of T cell repertoires in cytomegalovirus infection (dated by TCRdb to about 2019). Broadly, across the study: Peptide stimulations targeted recently identified HLA-C-restricted CMV epitopes, whose presentation resists viral immunomodulation, together with well-studied HLA-B-restricted epitopes. Donor HLA type was relevant to the analysis, because carriage of CMV infection together with the matching HLA type was indicated by public TCR beta signatures. Broader findings and caveats from the paper: Cumulative frequency of public TCR beta family members discriminated carriers of CMV infection plus the relevant HLA type in this cohort and an independent approximately 370-donor cohort. The ex vivo response was dominated by HLA-C-restricted CMV-specific TCR beta clonotypes, which also provided the single most frequent clonotype in two of eight donors.

Taken with the paper, the label for treatment or condition translates to: in vitro stimulation with specific CMV peptide epitopes to enrich CMV-specific T cells. The trim is 2 bases for V and 8 bases for J, with a gap of 15 bases between the germline ends. From the cysteine up to the phenylalanine, the CDR3 has a length of 15 residues. Just the 45-base CDR3 DNA is kept, in frame starting at base 1. CDR1 and CDR2 (SEHNR, FQNEAQ) derive from the germline V gene (reference sequence). This clonotype was seen more than once but under ten times. The antigen it binds to is not known. No clone much larger than this one lies a single base away; base qualities are absent. The listed sequencing device is Illumina HiSeq 1500. TCRdb itself trimmed the public reads at Q25 with fastp, ran MiXCR and retained productive beta chains. Rows with a matching CDR3 protein are joined into one entry that keeps the most common DNA and genes. Here the sample has 200,000 or so distinct CDR3 sequences; about 38% occur a single time. Of the sample, more than 50% is held by the ten largest clones.

The sequence derives from a human donor in good health (CMV status not recorded). Some clones in this sample may be carry-over from other donors' samples. Source: CD8+ T cells from cultured PBMCs, taken from culture after CMV antigen stimulation. The rearranged chain carries TRBV7-9 and TRBJ2-2; confidence is insufficient to name the D gene. The CDR3 region: CASSLKEKPPGELFF. The DNA sequence follows: TGTGCCAGCAGCTTAAAGGAAAAGCCCCCGGGGGAGCTGTTTTTT.